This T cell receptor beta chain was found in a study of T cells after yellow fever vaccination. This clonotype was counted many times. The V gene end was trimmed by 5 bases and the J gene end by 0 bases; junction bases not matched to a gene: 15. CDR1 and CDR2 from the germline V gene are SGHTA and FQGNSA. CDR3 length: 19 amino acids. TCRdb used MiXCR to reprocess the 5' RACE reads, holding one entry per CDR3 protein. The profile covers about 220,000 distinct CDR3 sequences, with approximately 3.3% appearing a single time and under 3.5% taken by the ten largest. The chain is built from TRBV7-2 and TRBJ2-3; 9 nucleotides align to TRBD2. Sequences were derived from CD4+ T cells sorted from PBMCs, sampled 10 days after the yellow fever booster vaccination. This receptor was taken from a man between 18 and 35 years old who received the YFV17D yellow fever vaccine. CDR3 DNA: TGTGCCAGCAGCCTCCCGATTAGCGGGGGCCACTCTAGCACAGATACGCAGTATTTT. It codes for CASSLPISGGHSSTDTQYF. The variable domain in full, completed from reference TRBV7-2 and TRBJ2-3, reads GAGVSQSPSNKVTEKGKDVELRCDPISGHTALYWYRQSLGQGLEFLIYFQGNSAPDKSGLPSDRFSAERTGGSVSTLTIQRTQQEDSAVYLCASSLPISGGHSSTDTQYFGPGTRLTVL.